This T cell receptor beta chain was sequenced for a study of shared clonotypes between healthy human individuals. Clones were read by immunoSEQ multiplex PCR, and TCRdb kept only the in-frame ones, dropping some. The sample lists about 560,000 clones, 70% to 80% occurring once. The TCR sequence derives from a woman in her thirties or forties in good health. Some clones in this sample may be carry-over from other donors' samples. The material sequenced was PBMCs.

The CDR3 sequence: CASSPGVGNNEQFF. In DNA form, the CDR3 reads TGCGCCAGCAGCCCGGGCGTAGGGAACAATGAGCAGTTCTTC. The rearrangement links TRBV5-1 to TRBJ2-1; D gene ambiguous. This CDR3 contains 14 residues. The V end was cut by 4 bases, the J end by 5 bases, with 13 bases between. Germline CDR1 is SGHRS and CDR2 is YFSETQ.